This TCR beta chain was sequenced during a study of cytotoxic CD8 clonotypes in ibrutinib-treated CLL. The CDR3 totals 19 residues. CDR1 and CDR2 (germline): LNHNV, YYDKDF (reference sequence). J was trimmed by 3 bases and V by 5 bases; bases with no gene match: 16. With respect to this clone: Its antigen is still unknown.

TCRdb's copy holds only in-frame clones and misses some; the assay was immunoSEQ multiplex PCR. The sample shows some 350,000 clones, 67% of them seen only once. Study-level results: At baseline, clonality was higher than in age-matched healthy donors and correlated with CD8+ counts. At ibrutinib response, clonality increased, and at progression it declined back toward baseline.

The chain combines TRBV15 with TRBJ2-4; 10 nucleotides line up with TRBD2. The TCR originated in a human donor with chronic lymphocytic leukemia. The sample was PBMCs, taken after 36 months of ibrutinib treatment. The CDR3 DNA is TGTGCCACCAGCCTCCGCACGGCTAGCGGGGGCCAGGGCAAAAACATTCAGTACTTC. It yields the protein CATSLRTASGGQGKNIQYF.